This T cell receptor beta chain was obtained from a study of OX40 agonist ivuxolimab in advanced cancers. Regarding the complete study: The costimulatory receptor OX40 (CD134) was targeted by ivuxolimab, a fully human IgG2 agonistic monoclonal antibody. Intravenous ivuxolimab was administered to patients every 2 weeks at six dose levels: 0.01, 0.1, 0.3, 1.5, 3 and 10 mg/kg. A male proportion of roughly 80% and a mean age of approximately 60 years, ranging from 23 to 79, were recorded for the dose-escalation cohort. The paper describes the monotherapy dose-escalation part (N of about 47 patients) of the phase I trial of ivuxolimab. Peripheral TCRbeta sequencing was intended to test whether TCR sequence diversity was altered and clonal T-cell expansion was caused by ivuxolimab. Of the roughly 50 dose-escalation patients, hepatocellular carcinoma was present in some 19, melanoma in about 15, renal cell carcinoma in 9 and head and neck cancer in 9. Partial responses occurred in three dose-escalation patients: two with cutaneous melanoma and one with hepatocellular carcinoma. Prior anti-PD-1, anti-PD-L1 or anti-CTLA-4 therapy was permitted, and checkpoint inhibitors had been received by about two fifths of dose-escalation patients. Study-wide conclusions, independent of this receptor: After ivuxolimab, CD8+ T cells had more expanded clones than CD4+ T cells on average. Low levels of normalized T-cell clonal expansion were also seen in some nonresponding patients. In the 0.1-3.0 mg/kg groups, partial responders had among the lowest normalized peripheral clonal expansion, particularly in CD8+ T cells. Antigen specificity was not determined for the clonally expanded peripheral T cells. At doses of 0.1 to 3.0 mg/kg, clonal expansion of both CD4+ and CD8+ blood T cells was observed from baseline to week 6.

Including cysteine and phenylalanine, the CDR3 has 13 amino acids. The sequence is cut down to CDR3 DNA, 39 bases in frame from base 1. The germline V gene provides CDR1 MNHEY and CDR2 SVGAGI. At the junction V is shortened by 6 bases and J by 3 bases, with 12 bases in between. The trial excluded patients who had a history of autoimmune disease or who were on systemic immunosuppression. Peripheral blood for TCR sequencing was collected from all dose cohorts at baseline, on cycle 4 day 1, and on cycle 7 day 1. The samples were drawn from a first-in-human, open-label, multicenter phase I dose-escalation trial of ivuxolimab. Adults with locally advanced or metastatic melanoma, renal cell carcinoma, hepatocellular carcinoma or head and neck squamous cell carcinoma were enrolled in the trial. CD4+ and CD8+ T cells were sorted separately from peripheral blood before TCR sequencing. On this clone: Its antigen target is currently unknown. Base qualities are missing; no much larger clone stands one base away.

Genomic DNA was isolated from the sorted cells so that the TCRbeta CDR3 region could be sequenced. TCRbeta CDR3 regions were sequenced using the immunoSEQ Assay. TCRdb holds this immuneACCESS table with in-frame rearrangements only. Some clones are missing; in checked studies, unresolved V genes explain under half, and the rest has no known cause. In all, the sample holds 70,000 or so clones, and approximately 86% of those were seen once. Clones ranked in the top ten supply around 2.3% of the sample. Recombination linked TRBV6-5 to TRBJ2-7; TRBD1 is a weak D gene call, 6 bases matching. The material was CD4+ or CD8+ T cells sorted from blood, obtained in a trial of the OX40 agonist ivuxolimab. This receptor was obtained from an adult with an advanced solid tumor such as melanoma, head and neck, liver or kidney cancer. The CDR3 region has the sequence CASRRQGNYEQYF. The DNA sequence follows: TGTGCCAGCAGGCGGCAGGGGAACTACGAGCAGTACTTC.